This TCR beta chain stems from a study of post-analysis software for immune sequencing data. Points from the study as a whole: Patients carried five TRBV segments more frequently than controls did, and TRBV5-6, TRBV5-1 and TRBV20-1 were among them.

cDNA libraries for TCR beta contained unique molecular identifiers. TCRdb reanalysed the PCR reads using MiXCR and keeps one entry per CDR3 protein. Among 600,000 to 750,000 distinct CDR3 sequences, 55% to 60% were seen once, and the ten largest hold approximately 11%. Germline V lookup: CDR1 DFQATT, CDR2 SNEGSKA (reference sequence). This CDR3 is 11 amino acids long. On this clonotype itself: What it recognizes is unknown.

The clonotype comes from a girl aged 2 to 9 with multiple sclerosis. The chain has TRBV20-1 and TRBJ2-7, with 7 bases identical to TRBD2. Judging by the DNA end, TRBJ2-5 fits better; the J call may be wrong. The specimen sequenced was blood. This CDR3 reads CSAGGVKTQYF. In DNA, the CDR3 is TGCAGTGCTGGGGGGGTTAAGACCCAGTACTTC.